This TCR beta chain stems from a study of T cells in Graves' hyperthyroidism and ophthalmopathy. Study observations and caveats: Most thyroid clonotypes expanded above 0.001 appeared in blood too. Through a model of 13 V-J features, ophthalmopathy was separated from stable hyperthyroidism.

V lost 5 bases and J lost 0; bases outside the gene matches: 4. CDR3 length equals 16 residues. The sample holds a few counts of this clonotype. Its antigen is undetermined. Newly diagnosed hyperthyroidism, duration under 2 months, in patients aged 18 to 65. What was amplified from RNA transcripts were TCR beta CDR3 regions. Researchers ran a first-round RT-PCR on the TCR CDR3 using the HTBI primer set. One entry per CDR3 protein, called by TCRdb with MiXCR from the multiplex PCR reads. The sample has 350,000 to 400,000 distinct CDR3 sequences, roughly 19% seen once; the top ten hold around 3.4%. Sequencing input: blood. This clonotype was obtained from a young woman with Graves' hyperthyroidism. The J gene is TRBJ2-6, the V gene TRBV12-3 or TRBV12-4, with TRBD2 matching over 7 bases. The CDR3 region has the DNA TGTGCCAGCAGTGGGGGAGGGTACTCTGGGGCCAACGTCCTGACTTTC. Residues: CASSGGGYSGANVLTF.